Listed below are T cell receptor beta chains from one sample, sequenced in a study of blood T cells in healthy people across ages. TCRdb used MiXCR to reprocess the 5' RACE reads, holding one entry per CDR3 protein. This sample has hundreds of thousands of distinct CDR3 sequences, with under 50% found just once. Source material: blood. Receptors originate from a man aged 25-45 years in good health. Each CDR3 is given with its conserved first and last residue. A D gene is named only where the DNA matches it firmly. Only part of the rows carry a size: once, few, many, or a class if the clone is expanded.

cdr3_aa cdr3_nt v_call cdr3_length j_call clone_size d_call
CASSRTGVEQFF TGTGCCAGCAGTCGAACCGGCGTTGAGCAGTTCTTC TRBV2 12 TRBJ2-1 few .
CASMVARRPQEYEQYF TGCGCCAGCATGGTCGCGCGCCGACCCCAGGAATACGAGCAGTACTTC TRBV10-2 16 TRBJ2-7 . .
CSARWEGEEKLFF TGCAGTGCTAGGTGGGAGGGGGAGGAAAAACTGTTTTTT TRBV20-1 13 TRBJ1-4 few .
CASSSGHLGDYEQYF TGTGCCAGCAGTTCGGGTCATCTGGGCGATTACGAGCAGTACTTC TRBV25-1 15 TRBJ2-7 . .
CASSLGVTFPAYEQYF TGTGCCAGCAGCCTTGGCGTAACTTTTCCTGCCTACGAGCAGTACTTC TRBV7-8 16 TRBJ2-7 few .
CASSFQHRGWGDTQYF TGTGCCAGCAGCTTCCAACACAGGGGCTGGGGAGATACGCAGTATTTT TRBV7-6 16 TRBJ2-3 . TRBD1
CASSPSGDTPYEQYF TGCGCCAGCAGCCCGAGCGGGGATACGCCCTACGAGCAGTACTTC TRBV4-3 15 TRBJ2-7 . TRBD2
CASSLTPTEAFF TGTGCCAGCAGTCTGACCCCCACTGAAGCTTTCTTT TRBV12-3/TRBV12-4 12 TRBJ1-1 . .
CAISEALAEFTDTQYF TGTGCCATCAGTGAGGCCCTAGCGGAGTTTACAGATACGCAGTATTTT TRBV6-1 16 TRBJ2-3 . TRBD2
CSADPGQANYGYTF TGCAGTGCGGACCCCGGACAGGCTAACTATGGCTACACCTTC TRBV20-1 14 TRBJ1-2 . TRBD1
CASSQDFAANNSPLHF TGTGCCAGCAGCCAAGATTTTGCGGCTAATAATTCACCCCTCCACTTT TRBV4-2 16 TRBJ1-6 . .
CASSPATSNYGYTF TGCGCCAGCAGCCCTGCGACCAGCAACTATGGCTACACCTTC TRBV4-1 14 TRBJ1-2 . .
CASRGNSPLHF TGTGCCAGCAGGGGAAATTCACCCCTCCACTTT TRBV28 11 TRBJ1-6 few .
CAWSENTGYRLEQYF TGTGCCTGGAGTGAAAACACAGGGTACCGGCTCGAGCAGTACTTC TRBV30 15 TRBJ2-7 . .
CASSEGPGQEETQYF TGTGCCAGCAGTGAAGGTCCGGGACAGGAAGAGACCCAGTACTTC TRBV6-1 15 TRBJ2-5 once TRBD1
CSAHPGQGARETQYF TGCAGTGCTCATCCGGGACAGGGGGCGAGGGAGACCCAGTACTTC TRBV20-1 15 TRBJ2-5 few TRBD1
CASTRTGGQETQYF TGTGCCAGCACCAGGACAGGGGGACAAGAGACCCAGTACTTC TRBV9 14 TRBJ2-5 once TRBD1
CASSEVGGGSTEAFF TGTGCCAGCAGTGAAGTGGGAGGGGGATCCACTGAAGCTTTCTTT TRBV6-1 15 TRBJ1-1 . .
CASSQGPRYQETQYF TGCGCCAGCAGCCAGGGACCCAGGTACCAAGAGACCCAGTACTTC TRBV5-5 15 TRBJ2-5 . .
CASSFYKGRGSNEQFF TGTGCCAGCAGTTTTTATAAGGGCAGGGGATCTAATGAGCAGTTCTTC TRBV27 16 TRBJ2-1 . .
CASSESGGRQQETQYF TGTGCCAGCAGTGAAAGCGGTGGCCGACAACAAGAGACCCAGTACTTC TRBV6-1 16 TRBJ2-5 . .
CASSFGVDRVGGQPQHF TGTGCCAGCAGTTTTGGGGTCGACAGGGTTGGGGGTCAGCCCCAGCATTTT TRBV28 17 TRBJ1-5 . TRBD1
CASSSPTKVDRGKTQYF TGTGCCAGCAGTTCCCCAACCAAGGTGGACAGGGGAAAGACCCAGTACTTC TRBV6-5 17 TRBJ2-5 few TRBD1
CANPRTEGNHYEQYF TGTGCCAACCCTCGGACAGAGGGGAACCACTACGAGCAGTACTTC TRBV6-5 15 TRBJ2-7 . .
CASSQGAGEAFF TGTGCCAGCAGCCAAGGGGCAGGGGAAGCTTTCTTT TRBV3-1 12 TRBJ1-1 few .
CSAGLQGTEAFF TGCAGTGCTGGGTTACAGGGGACTGAAGCTTTCTTT TRBV20-1 12 TRBJ1-1 . TRBD1